The sequence of this TCR beta chain was determined in a study of shared clonotypes between healthy human individuals. Deletions cut 4 bases from V and 4 bases from J, with 17 bases between. Germline V CDR1 and CDR2: LNHDA, SQIVND (reference sequence). There are 16 residues in the CDR3. Repertoires were generated with immunoSEQ multiplex PCR, while TCRdb's copy carries only in-frame clones and drops some. The data show approximately 600,000 clones, 85% to 95% seen once. As defined, naive CD8 cells were CD45RO-negative and positively selected for CCR7, with terminally differentiated effector memory CD45RA+ cells excluded.

The source is a woman in her thirties in good health. The sample taken for sequencing was naive CD8+ T cells sorted from blood. The rearrangement uses TRBV19 and TRBJ1-3; a possible D gene is TRBD1 (6 bases). Here the CDR3 reads CASSTETGSGGNTIYF. Here the CDR3 DNA reads TGTGCCAGTAGTACAGAGACAGGTTCAGGAGGAAACACCATATATTTT.